These 2 T cell receptor beta chains originate from one sample sequenced in a study of identical twins. TCRdb re-called the 5' RACE reads through MiXCR, storing one row per CDR3 protein. Here the sample spans more than 400,000 distinct CDR3 sequences, 12% to 15% being singletons. The same specimen was also included in a second study, on yellow fever vaccine responses in identical twins.

Specimen: CD4+ T cells sorted from blood. The receptors were gathered from a woman aged 18-35 years in good health.

CDR3 in amino acids: CASSLRLAYDEQFF. For the CDR3, the DNA is TGTGCCAGCAGCTTACGACTAGCGTACGATGAGCAGTTCTTC. The chain combines TRBV7-2 with TRBJ2-1; 8 nucleotides align to TRBD2. Trimming cost V 2 bases and J 8 bases; bases outside gene matches: 5. Germline values: CDR1 SGHTA, CDR2 FQGNSA. The CDR3 runs 14 residues.

The chain employs TRBV3-1 and TRBJ2-5; D possibly corresponds to TRBD2 (6 bases). The CDR3 length is 15 residues. The V and J ends lost 1 base and 2 bases respectively, with 11 bases between them. CDR1 LGHDT and CDR2 YNNKEL come from the germline V gene (reference sequence). In DNA form, the CDR3 reads TGTGCCAGCAGCCAAGCCCCCGGGACTCAAGAGACCCAGTACTTC. Protein: CASSQAPGTQETQYF.